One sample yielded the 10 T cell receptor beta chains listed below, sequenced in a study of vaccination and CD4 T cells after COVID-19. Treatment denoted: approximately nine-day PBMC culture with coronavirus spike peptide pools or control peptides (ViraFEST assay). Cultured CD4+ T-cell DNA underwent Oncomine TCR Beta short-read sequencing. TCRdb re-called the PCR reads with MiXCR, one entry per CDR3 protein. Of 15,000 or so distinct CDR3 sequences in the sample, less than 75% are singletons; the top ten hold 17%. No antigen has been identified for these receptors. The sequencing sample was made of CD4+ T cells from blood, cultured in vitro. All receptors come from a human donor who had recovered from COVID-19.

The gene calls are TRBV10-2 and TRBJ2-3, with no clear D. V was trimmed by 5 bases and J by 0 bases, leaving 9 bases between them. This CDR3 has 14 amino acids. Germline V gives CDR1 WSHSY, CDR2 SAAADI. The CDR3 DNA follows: TGCGCCAGCAGTAGAACCTCGAGCACAGATACGCAGTATTTT. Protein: CASSRTSSTDTQYF.

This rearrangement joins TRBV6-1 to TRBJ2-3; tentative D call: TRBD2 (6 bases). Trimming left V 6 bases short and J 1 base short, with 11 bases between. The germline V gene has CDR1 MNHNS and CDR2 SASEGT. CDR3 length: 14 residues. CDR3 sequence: CASREERGTDTQYF. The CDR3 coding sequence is TGTGCCAGCAGAGAGGAGCGGGGCACAGATACGCAGTATTTT.

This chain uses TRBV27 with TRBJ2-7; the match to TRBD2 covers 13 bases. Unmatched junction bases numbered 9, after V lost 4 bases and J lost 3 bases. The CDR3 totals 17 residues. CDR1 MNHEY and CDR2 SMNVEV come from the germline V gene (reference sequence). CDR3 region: CASSSRTSGSKNYEQYF. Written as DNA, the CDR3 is TGTGCCAGCAGTTCGAGGACTAGCGGGAGTAAAAACTACGAGCAGTACTTC.

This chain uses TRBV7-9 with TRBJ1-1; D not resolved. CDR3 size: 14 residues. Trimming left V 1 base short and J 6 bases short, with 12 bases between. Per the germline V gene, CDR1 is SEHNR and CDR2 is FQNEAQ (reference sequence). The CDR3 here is CASSLVGDLAEAFF. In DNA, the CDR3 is TGTGCCAGCAGCTTAGTTGGGGATTTGGCTGAAGCTTTCTTT.

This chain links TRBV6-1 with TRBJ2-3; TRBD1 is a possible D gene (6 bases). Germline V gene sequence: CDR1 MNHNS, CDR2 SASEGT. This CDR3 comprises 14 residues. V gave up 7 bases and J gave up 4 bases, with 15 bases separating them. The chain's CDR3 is CASTAPRGPDTQYF. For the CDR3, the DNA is TGTGCCAGCACCGCACCCAGGGGCCCAGATACGCAGTATTTT.

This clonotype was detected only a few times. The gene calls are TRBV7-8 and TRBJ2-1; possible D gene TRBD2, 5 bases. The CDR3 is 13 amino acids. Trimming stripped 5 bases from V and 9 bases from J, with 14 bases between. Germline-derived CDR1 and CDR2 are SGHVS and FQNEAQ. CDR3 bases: TGTGCCAGCAGCCCCGGCACTAGGATTGAGCAGTTCTTC. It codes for CASSPGTRIEQFF.

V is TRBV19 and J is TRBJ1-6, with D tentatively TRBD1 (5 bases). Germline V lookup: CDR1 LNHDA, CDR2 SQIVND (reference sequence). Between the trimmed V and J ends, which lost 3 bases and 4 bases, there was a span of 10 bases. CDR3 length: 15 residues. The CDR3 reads CASSIRQGYNSPLHF. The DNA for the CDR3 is TGTGCCAGTAGTATTCGGCAGGGATATAATTCACCCCTCCACTTT.

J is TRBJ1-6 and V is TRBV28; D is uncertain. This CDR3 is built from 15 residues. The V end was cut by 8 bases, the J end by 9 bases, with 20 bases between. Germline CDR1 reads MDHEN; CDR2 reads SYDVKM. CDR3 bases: TGTGCCAGCGGATCTCTGGACGGGTCGTCTTCACCCCTCCACTTT. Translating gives CASGSLDGSSSPLHF.

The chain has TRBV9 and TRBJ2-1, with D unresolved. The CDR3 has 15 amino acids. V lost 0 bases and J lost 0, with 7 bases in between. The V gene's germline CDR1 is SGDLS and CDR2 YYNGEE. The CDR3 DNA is TGTGCCAGCAGCGTAGAAGCAAGCTCCTACAATGAGCAGTTCTTC. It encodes CASSVEASSYNEQFF.

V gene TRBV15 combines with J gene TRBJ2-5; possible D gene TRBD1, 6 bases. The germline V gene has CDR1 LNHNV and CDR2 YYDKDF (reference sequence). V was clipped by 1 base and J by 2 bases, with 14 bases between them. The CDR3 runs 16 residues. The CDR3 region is CATSRVYGQLQETQYF. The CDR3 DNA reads TGTGCCACCAGCAGAGTGTATGGACAGTTGCAAGAGACCCAGTACTTC.